This TCR beta chain was identified during a study of technical replicates of blood from four donors (TCRdb year 2017). About this clone itself: Its antigen specificity is not known. The record has no base qualities; no much larger clone is one base away.

Libraries came from the immunoSEQ multiplex PCR assay. TCRdb obtained this table from immuneACCESS and retained in-frame rearrangements with V and J assigned. These tables miss some clones; where compared with another copy, unresolved V genes account for less than half of the shortfall, and the remainder is unexplained. This sample holds tens of thousands of clones; about nine tenths were observed only once. Clones ranked in the top ten supply 0.3% to 0.4% of the sample. The germline V gene (reference sequence) sets CDR1 to GTSNPN and CDR2 to SVGIG. Relative to germline, V is missing 5 bases and J is missing 8 bases, with 9 bases of the junction outside any gene match. The cysteine opens and the phenylalanine closes a CDR3 of 14 amino acids. The only DNA kept is the CDR3, 42 bases in frame from the first base.

Recombination connected TRBV30 to TRBJ1-4, with 9 bases aligning to TRBD1. The sample was T cells isolated from PBMCs. This TCR came from a human donor in good health. Some clones in this sample may be carry-over from other donors' samples. The CDR3 reads as follows: CAWQRGQGGEKLFF. Read as DNA, the sequence is TGTGCCTGGCAACGGGGACAGGGAGGCGAAAAACTGTTTTTT.